The table lists the clone carrying this T cell receptor (beta chain) with many counts. Its antigen is unknown. This sample is drawn from a study of spatial heterogeneity in lung cancer. Overall study: After resection, follow-up PBMC samples were sequenced when available, at a median of roughly two years later. Fewer alpha-chain than beta-chain sequences were consistently detected. Study-wide results and caveats: At resection, ubiquitous expanded tumor TCRs appeared in blood more than at follow-up.

Between the trimmed V and J ends, which lost 4 bases and 5 bases, there was a span of 6 bases. The CDR3 is 12 amino acids. The V gene's germline CDR1 is SGHTA and CDR2 FQGTGA. TCRdb redid the calling of the 5' RACE reads with MiXCR, one entry per CDR3 protein. The sample shows some 110,000 distinct CDR3 sequences, 12% of them seen only once. Time point here: blood at routine non-recurrence follow-up after resection. No cell sorting; template was whole RNA from tumor, lung tissue or PBMC. The origin of this receptor is a male donor with early-stage non-small cell lung cancer. The chain carries TRBV7-3 and TRBJ2-1; D unclear. Material: PBMCs, obtained at follow-up. This CDR3 is CASSSTDNEQFF. CDR3 nucleotide sequence: TGTGCCAGCAGCTCAACAGACAATGAGCAGTTCTTC.